Listed below are T cell receptor beta chains from one sample, sequenced in a study of regulatory and conventional T cells in RAG deficiency. Data came from immunoSEQ multiplex PCR; TCRdb stores just in-frame clones and leaves some out. Of about 30,000 clones in the sample, approximately 96% were seen once. The same data also went into a second study, on regulatory T cells.

Source material: CD25- CD4+ T cells sorted from blood. Every receptor here comes from a human donor in good health. Each CDR3 is given with its conserved first and last residue. A D gene is named only where the DNA matches it firmly. Expanded clones get a size class; other rows say once, few or many, or leave the size out.

cdr3_aa: CASSDLTGGLSYTF; cdr3_nt: TGTGCCAGCAGTGACTTGACAGGGGGCTTGAGCTACACCTTC; j_call: TRBJ1-2; v_call: TRBV6-4; clone_size: NA; d_call: TRBD1
cdr3_aa: CASSVRGQANTEAFF; cdr3_nt: TGTGCCAGCAGCGTACGAGGACAAGCGAACACTGAAGCTTTCTTT; j_call: TRBJ1-1; v_call: TRBV7-9; clone_size: NA; d_call: NA
cdr3_aa: CASSQAGTGERYGYTF; cdr3_nt: TGTGCCAGCAGCCAAGCCGGGACAGGGGAGAGATATGGCTACACCTTC; j_call: TRBJ1-2; v_call: TRBV11-2; clone_size: once; d_call: TRBD1
cdr3_aa: CASSKEGGLNTEAFF; cdr3_nt: TGTGCCAGCAGCAAAGAAGGGGGATTGAACACTGAAGCTTTCTTT; j_call: TRBJ1-1; v_call: TRBV21-1; clone_size: NA; d_call: NA
cdr3_aa: CASSYSTGRTGNTIYF; cdr3_nt: TGTGCCAGCAGTTATTCGACAGGTAGAACTGGAAACACCATATATTTT; j_call: TRBJ1-3; v_call: TRBV7-2; clone_size: NA; d_call: NA
cdr3_aa: CASSLAQTQGRYF; cdr3_nt: TGTGCCAGCAGCTTAGCGCAGACCCAGGGCCGGTATTTT; j_call: TRBJ2-3; v_call: TRBV7-2; clone_size: once; d_call: NA
cdr3_aa: CASSSNVEVDGYTF; cdr3_nt: TGTGCCAGCAGCTCCAATGTAGAGGTTGATGGCTACACCTTC; j_call: TRBJ1-2; v_call: TRBV5-6; clone_size: NA; d_call: NA
cdr3_aa: CASSYPTGVNEQFF; cdr3_nt: TGTGCCAGCAGTTACCCCACAGGGGTTAATGAGCAGTTCTTC; j_call: TRBJ2-1; v_call: TRBV6-6; clone_size: NA; d_call: TRBD1
cdr3_aa: CASTLVSTDTQYF; cdr3_nt: TGTGCCAGCACACTAGTTAGCACAGATACGCAGTATTTT; j_call: TRBJ2-3; v_call: TRBV6-6; clone_size: once; d_call: NA
cdr3_aa: CASRLDNSYEQYF; cdr3_nt: TGTGCCAGCAGATTAGACAACTCCTACGAGCAGTACTTC; j_call: TRBJ2-7; v_call: TRBV6-5; clone_size: NA; d_call: NA
cdr3_aa: CATSRSRQFPAETQYF; cdr3_nt: TGTGCCACCAGCAGAAGTAGACAGTTCCCGGCGGAGACCCAGTACTTC; j_call: TRBJ2-5; v_call: TRBV15; clone_size: NA; d_call: NA
cdr3_aa: CASSRTGGDYEQYF; cdr3_nt: TGTGCCAGTAGTCGGACAGGGGGCGACTACGAGCAGTACTTC; j_call: TRBJ2-7; v_call: TRBV19; clone_size: NA; d_call: TRBD1
cdr3_aa: CASSLESSYNSPLHF; cdr3_nt: TGTGCCAGCAGTTTGGAGAGCTCCTATAATTCACCCCTCCACTTT; j_call: TRBJ1-6; v_call: TRBV27; clone_size: NA; d_call: NA
cdr3_aa: CASSPQGISDTQYF; cdr3_nt: TGTGCCAGCAGCCCCCAGGGGATCAGTGATACGCAGTATTTT; j_call: TRBJ2-3; v_call: TRBV11-2; clone_size: NA; d_call: NA
cdr3_aa: CASSYGQGRTDTQYF; cdr3_nt: TGTGCCAGCAGTTACGGTCAGGGCCGCACAGATACGCAGTATTTT; j_call: TRBJ2-3; v_call: TRBV6-5; clone_size: NA; d_call: NA
cdr3_aa: CASINSIQGSKSSGYTF; cdr3_nt: TGCGCCAGCATTAACTCGATACAGGGTTCCAAATCTTCAGGCTACACCTTC; j_call: TRBJ1-2; v_call: TRBV5-1; clone_size: NA; d_call: NA
cdr3_aa: CAWTRDRRANTEAFF; cdr3_nt: TGTGCCTGGACCCGCGACCGGAGGGCGAACACTGAAGCTTTCTTT; j_call: TRBJ1-1; v_call: TRBV30; clone_size: NA; d_call: NA
cdr3_aa: CASSRETGTQETQYF; cdr3_nt: TGTGCCAGCAGTCGGGAGACGGGAACCCAAGAGACCCAGTACTTC; j_call: TRBJ2-5; v_call: TRBV7-9; clone_size: NA; d_call: NA
cdr3_aa: CAWKVEGSHTEAFF; cdr3_nt: TGTGCCTGGAAGGTCGAGGGCTCGCACACTGAAGCTTTCTTT; j_call: TRBJ1-1; v_call: TRBV30; clone_size: NA; d_call: NA
cdr3_aa: CASSPRGRNTEAFF; cdr3_nt: TGTGCCAGCAGCCCTAGGGGGAGGAACACTGAAGCTTTCTTT; j_call: TRBJ1-1; v_call: TRBV11-3; clone_size: NA; d_call: NA
cdr3_aa: CASSVDRRGTDTQYF; cdr3_nt: TGTGCCAGCTCAGTCGACAGGAGAGGCACAGATACGCAGTATTTT; j_call: TRBJ2-3; v_call: TRBV25-1; clone_size: once; d_call: NA
cdr3_aa: CASTRDRGRSNQPQHF; cdr3_nt: TGTGCCAGCACCAGGGACAGGGGGCGAAGCAATCAGCCCCAGCATTTT; j_call: TRBJ1-5; v_call: TRBV5-6; clone_size: once; d_call: TRBD1
cdr3_aa: CASSPVTGYEQYF; cdr3_nt: TGTGCCAGCTCACCGGTGACGGGCTACGAGCAGTACTTC; j_call: TRBJ2-7; v_call: TRBV18; clone_size: NA; d_call: NA
cdr3_aa: CASNTDWTGRDNSPLHF; cdr3_nt: TGTGCCAGTAACACTGACTGGACAGGGAGGGATAATTCCCCCCTCCACTTT; j_call: TRBJ1-6; v_call: TRBV19; clone_size: NA; d_call: TRBD1
cdr3_aa: CASSAGTGGSEAFF; cdr3_nt: TGCGCCAGCAGCGCTGGGACAGGGGGTAGTGAAGCTTTCTTT; j_call: TRBJ1-1; v_call: TRBV5-1; clone_size: NA; d_call: TRBD1
cdr3_aa: CASTQRGGITEAFF; cdr3_nt: TGCGCCAGCACCCAAAGAGGGGGCATCACTGAAGCTTTCTTT; j_call: TRBJ1-1; v_call: TRBV5-1; clone_size: NA; d_call: TRBD1
cdr3_aa: CASSHGGGGRQETQYF; cdr3_nt: TGTGCCAGCAGTCATGGGGGGGGAGGAAGGCAAGAGACCCAGTACTTC; j_call: TRBJ2-5; v_call: TRBV7-2; clone_size: NA; d_call: TRBD2
cdr3_aa: CASSPLPRRKRDSYNEQFF; cdr3_nt: TGTGCCAGCAGCCCATTACCTAGGCGAAAGCGGGACTCCTACAATGAGCAGTTCTTC; j_call: TRBJ2-1; v_call: TRBV5-6; clone_size: NA; d_call: TRBD2
cdr3_aa: CASSPGATGRSYEQYF; cdr3_nt: TGTGCCAGCAGTCCAGGAGCAACAGGGCGGTCGTACGAGCAGTACTTC; j_call: TRBJ2-7; v_call: TRBV6-6; clone_size: NA; d_call: NA
cdr3_aa: CASSLGGVMFGGSGELFF; cdr3_nt: TGTGCCAGCAGCTTAGGGGGGGTTATGTTTGGGGGTTCCGGGGAGCTGTTTTTT; j_call: TRBJ2-2; v_call: TRBV7-2; clone_size: NA; d_call: NA
cdr3_aa: CASSLALASGDYNEQFF; cdr3_nt: TGTGCCAGCAGCTTAGCGTTGGCTAGCGGAGATTACAATGAGCAGTTCTTC; j_call: TRBJ2-1; v_call: TRBV7-9; clone_size: NA; d_call: TRBD2
cdr3_aa: CASSRGQGIYNEQFF; cdr3_nt: TGTGCCAGCAGTCGAGGACAGGGAATTTACAATGAGCAGTTCTTC; j_call: TRBJ2-1; v_call: TRBV7-9; clone_size: NA; d_call: TRBD1
cdr3_aa: CASSRRDRGYRGNEQFF; cdr3_nt: TGTGCCAGTAGTCGCCGAGACAGGGGATACCGCGGGAATGAGCAGTTCTTC; j_call: TRBJ2-1; v_call: TRBV19; clone_size: NA; d_call: TRBD1
cdr3_aa: CASFRGILAEAFF; cdr3_nt: TGTGCCAGCTTCCGGGGTATCCTAGCTGAAGCTTTCTTT; j_call: TRBJ1-1; v_call: TRBV6-1; clone_size: NA; d_call: NA
cdr3_aa: CASSALGGINEKLFF; cdr3_nt: TGCGCCAGCAGCGCTCTGGGGGGAATTAATGAAAAACTGTTTTTT; j_call: TRBJ1-4; v_call: TRBV5-1; clone_size: NA; d_call: NA
cdr3_aa: CASSFRDTPNTEAFF; cdr3_nt: TGTGCCAGTAGTTTCCGGGACACCCCGAACACTGAAGCTTTCTTT; j_call: TRBJ1-1; v_call: TRBV19; clone_size: NA; d_call: NA
cdr3_aa: CAWRDPGTGNAEAFF; cdr3_nt: TGTGCCTGGAGGGACCCCGGGACAGGGAACGCTGAAGCTTTCTTT; j_call: TRBJ1-1; v_call: TRBV30; clone_size: NA; d_call: TRBD1
cdr3_aa: CASEITGGRQPQHF; cdr3_nt: TGTGCCAGCGAGATTACGGGGGGCAGGCAGCCCCAGCATTTT; j_call: TRBJ1-5; v_call: TRBV6-5; clone_size: NA; d_call: NA
cdr3_aa: CASSLAPRGNTGELFF; cdr3_nt: TGTGCCAGCAGCTTAGCGCCCAGGGGGAACACCGGGGAGCTGTTTTTT; j_call: TRBJ2-2; v_call: TRBV7-6; clone_size: NA; d_call: NA
cdr3_aa: CAWSDRTSGGADTQYF; cdr3_nt: TGTGCCTGGAGCGATCGGACTAGCGGGGGTGCAGATACGCAGTATTTT; j_call: TRBJ2-3; v_call: TRBV30; clone_size: NA; d_call: TRBD2
cdr3_aa: CASSSRKGGEVGNTIYF; cdr3_nt: TGTGCCAGCAGCTCCAGAAAGGGGGGGGAGGTTGGAAACACCATATATTTT; j_call: TRBJ1-3; v_call: TRBV7-2; clone_size: NA; d_call: NA
cdr3_aa: CASSPLALGTDTQYF; cdr3_nt: TGTGCCAGCAGCCCGCTAGCTCTTGGCACAGATACGCAGTATTTT; j_call: TRBJ2-3; v_call: TRBV5-4; clone_size: once; d_call: NA